Each of the 9 T cell receptor beta chains below was sequenced from the same sample in a study of metastatic and nonmetastatic thyroid tumors. Ahead of thyroid surgery, no patient had received treatment of any kind. TCRdb re-processed the PCR reads through MiXCR. The sample has tens of thousands of clones, 25% to 30% seen once; the top ten hold more than 15%. Sequences were obtained from blood. These receptors originate from a female donor with papillary thyroid cancer or a benign thyroid nodule (not recorded which). Some clones in this sample may be carry-over from other donors' samples.

The chain joins TRBV20-1 to TRBJ1-2; D not resolved. Germline values: CDR1 DFQATT, CDR2 SNEGSKA (reference sequence). The CDR3 has 13 amino acids. V lost 6 bases, J lost 4 bases, and 15 bases lay in between. CDR3 sequence reads: CSARRDLSYGYTF. DNA of the CDR3: TGCAGTGCGAGACGGGATCTTTCCTATGGCTACACCTTC.

This clone was observed a handful of times. This chain links TRBV12-3 or TRBV12-4 with TRBJ2-1; 7 positions match TRBD1. The CDR3 is 15 residues long. Trimming took 3 bases from V and 3 from J; bases not matched to a gene: 5. The CDR3 DNA follows: TGTGCCAGCAGTTTCTGGCAGGGGGACTACAATGAGCAGTTCTTC. Protein sequence: CASSFWQGDYNEQFF.

The V and J genes are TRBV19 and TRBJ1-2, with D tentatively TRBD1 (5 bases). The CDR3 contains 14 residues. Germline V CDR1 and CDR2: LNHDA, SQIVND (reference sequence). V lost 5 bases to trimming and J lost 1 base, with 11 bases between them. CDR3 nucleotides: TGTGCCAGTAGTCCGGGACGGAATAACTATGGCTACACCTTC. It translates to CASSPGRNNYGYTF.

This clone was seen only a few times. The genes are TRBV6-1 and TRBJ2-2; D possibly corresponds to TRBD1 (5 bases). With 7 bases removed from V and 3 bases from J, the gap between germline ends came to 12 bases. The germline gives CDR1 MNHNS, CDR2 SASEGT. This CDR3 is 14 amino acids long. The CDR3 sequence: CASNLDTHTGELFF. CDR3 nucleotide sequence: TGTGCCAGCAACTTGGACACACACACCGGGGAGCTGTTTTTT.

The chain employs TRBV7-2 and TRBJ2-7; D uncertain. This CDR3 is built from 13 residues. The germline V gene has CDR1 SGHTA and CDR2 FQGNSA. Trimming shortened V by 1 base and J by 0 bases, and 4 bases separated the two germline ends. The CDR3 DNA follows: TGTGCCAGCAGCTTAGGGGACTCCTACGAGCAGTACTTC. Protein sequence: CASSLGDSYEQYF.

This clone was seen a handful of times. V gene TRBV13 combines with J gene TRBJ1-5; D remains unclear. V was trimmed by 5 bases and J by 3 bases, leaving 14 bases between them. Germline V gives CDR1 PRHDT, CDR2 FYEKMQ (reference sequence). The CDR3 covers 15 residues. CDR3 sequence: CASSPTVGYNQPQHF. The CDR3 coding sequence is TGTGCCAGCAGCCCTACCGTAGGGTACAATCAGCCCCAGCATTTT.

J is TRBJ1-2 and V is TRBV30, with 11 positions matching TRBD1. CDR1 and CDR2 from the germline V gene are GTSNPN and SVGIG (reference sequence). The junction had 8 bases not matched to a gene; V was cut back by 6 bases and J by 8 bases. CDR3 size: 13 residues. The CDR3 DNA follows: TGTGCCTGCCACCGGACAGGGGGCTACGGCTACACCTTC. Its protein is CACHRTGGYGYTF.

This chain's CDR3 is CASSRTRESGNEQFF. CDR3 nucleotide sequence: TGCGCCAGCTCAAGAACCCGGGAGTCGGGGAATGAGCAGTTCTTC. V gene TRBV5-1 combines with J gene TRBJ2-1, with D perhaps TRBD2 (6 bases). The CDR3 is made up of 15 amino acids. V was shortened by 7 bases and J by 7 bases, with 21 bases between the two germline ends. Germline CDR1 and CDR2: SGHRS and YFSETQ.

The chain recombines TRBV3-1 with TRBJ2-7; TRBD1 is a possible D gene (5 bases). CDR1 and CDR2 from the germline V gene are LGHDT and YNNKEL (reference sequence). Trimming pared 4 bases from V and 1 base from J, leaving 11 bases between. The CDR3 length is 14 residues. CDR3 in DNA: TGTGCCAGCAGCCCTGGGGCGGTTTCCTACGAGCAGTACTTC. Translating gives CASSPGAVSYEQYF.